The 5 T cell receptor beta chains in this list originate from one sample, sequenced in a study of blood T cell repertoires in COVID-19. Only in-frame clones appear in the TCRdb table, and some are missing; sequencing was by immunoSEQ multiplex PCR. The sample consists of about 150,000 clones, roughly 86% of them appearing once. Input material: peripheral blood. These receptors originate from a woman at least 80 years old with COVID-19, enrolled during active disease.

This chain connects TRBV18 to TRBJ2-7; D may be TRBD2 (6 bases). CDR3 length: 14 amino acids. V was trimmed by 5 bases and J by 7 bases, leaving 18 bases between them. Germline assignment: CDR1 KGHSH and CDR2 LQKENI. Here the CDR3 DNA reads TGTGCCAGCTCAAAGGGACTCCAGCCGGGTGAGCAGTACTTC. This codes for CASSKGLQPGEQYF.

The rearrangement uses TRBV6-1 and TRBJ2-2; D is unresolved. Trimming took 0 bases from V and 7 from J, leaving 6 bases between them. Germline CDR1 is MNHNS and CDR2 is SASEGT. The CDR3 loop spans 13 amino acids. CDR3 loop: CASSEATGGELFF. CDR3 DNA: TGTGCCAGCAGTGAAGCGACGGGCGGGGAGCTGTTTTTT.

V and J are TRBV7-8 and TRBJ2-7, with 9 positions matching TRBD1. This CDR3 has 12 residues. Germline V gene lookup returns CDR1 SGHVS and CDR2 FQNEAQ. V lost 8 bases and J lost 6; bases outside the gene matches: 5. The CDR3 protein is CASRQGEGEQYF. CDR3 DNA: TGTGCCAGCCGACAGGGGGAGGGCGAGCAGTACTTC.

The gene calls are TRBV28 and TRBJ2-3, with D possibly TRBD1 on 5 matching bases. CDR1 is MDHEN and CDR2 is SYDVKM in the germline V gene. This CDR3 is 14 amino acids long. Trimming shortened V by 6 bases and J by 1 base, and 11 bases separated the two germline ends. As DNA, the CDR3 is TGTGCCAGCAGGTATGCAGGGCGCACAGATACGCAGTATTTT. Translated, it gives CASRYAGRTDTQYF.

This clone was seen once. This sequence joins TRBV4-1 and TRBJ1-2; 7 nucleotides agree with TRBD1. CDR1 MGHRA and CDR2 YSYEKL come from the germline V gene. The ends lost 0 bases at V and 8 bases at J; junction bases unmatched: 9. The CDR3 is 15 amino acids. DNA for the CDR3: TGCGCCAGCAGCCAAGATCCGGGACAGTTGCGAGGCTACACCTTC. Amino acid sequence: CASSQDPGQLRGYTF.